These 32 T cell receptor beta chains were all obtained from the same sample, sequenced in a study of T cells in Graves' hyperthyroidism and ophthalmopathy. RNA transcripts yielded amplified TCR beta CDR3 regions. HTBI primers were used for first-round RT-PCR of the TCR CDR3. Each CDR3 protein is one row after TCRdb ran MiXCR on the multiplex PCR reads. There are around 700,000 distinct CDR3 sequences in the sample; about 17% occur only once, and over 15% lies in the top ten. The sequencing sample was made of blood. The receptors here all came from a woman between 45 and 60 years old with Graves' hyperthyroidism that later progressed to Graves' ophthalmopathy.

This clonotype occurred many times. The chain is built from TRBV5-1 and TRBJ2-2, with D possibly matching TRBD2 (6 bases). The V and J ends lost 0 bases and 6 bases respectively, with 15 bases between them. Germline V gene sequence: CDR1 SGHRS, CDR2 YFSETQ. The CDR3 spans 16 residues. The CDR3 nucleotides read TGCGCCAGCAGCTTGGAAGGGACTCCGTTGTCCGGGGAGCTGTTTTTT. Amino acids: CASSLEGTPLSGELFF.

A few counts support this clonotype. CDR3 DNA: TGTGCCAGCATAGGACAGGGAATAGATTATGGCTACACCTTC. It translates to CASIGQGIDYGYTF. V usage is TRBV6-1 and J usage is TRBJ1-2; the match to TRBD1 covers 8 bases. V lost 7 bases and J lost 5; bases outside the gene matches: 9. CDR3 length equals 14 residues. CDR1 and CDR2 from the germline V gene are MNHNS and SASEGT.

This clonotype was counted between two and nine times. V usage is TRBV5-4 and J usage is TRBJ2-5; 16 positions match TRBD2. Germline CDR1 SGHNT, CDR2 YYREEE (reference sequence). The V segment lost 3 bases and the J segment 2 bases; nucleotides outside the gene matches: 7. This CDR3 comprises 18 residues. The CDR3 is CASSSPGLAGGHQETQYF. Written as DNA, the CDR3 is TGTGCCAGCAGCTCACCGGGACTAGCGGGGGGGCATCAAGAGACCCAGTACTTC.

This clonotype was detected only a few times. The genes are TRBV10-3 and TRBJ2-7; D might be TRBD1 or TRBD2, each matching 5 bases. V shed 3 bases and J shed 6 bases, with 18 bases lying between them. Germline V gives CDR1 ENHRY, CDR2 SYGVKD. This CDR3 spans 15 amino acids. The CDR3 region has the DNA TGTGCCATCAGTGACCGCGATCGCCTTGGGGGCGAGCAGTACTTC. Protein: CAISDRDRLGGEQYF.

This clonotype came up many times. The rearrangement links TRBV5-6 to TRBJ1-2; 7 nucleotides line up with TRBD1. The germline CDR1 and CDR2 sequences are SGHDT and YYEEEE. V trimming: 3 bases; J trimming: 4 bases; junction bases outside the gene matches: 9. The CDR3 is 15 amino acids. In DNA form, the CDR3 reads TGTGCCAGCAGCTCGGTGCAGGGGGTCTTCTATGGCTACACCTTC. Translated, it gives CASSSVQGVFYGYTF. Based on the CDR3 plus reference TRBV5-6 and TRBJ1-2, the full variable domain is DAGVTQSPTHLIKTRGQQVTLRCSPKSGHDTVSWYQQALGQGPQFIFQYYEEEERQRGNFPDRFSGHQFPNYSSELNVNALLLGDSALYLCASSSVQGVFYGYTFGSGTRLTVV.

This clonotype was detected many times. The V and J genes are TRBV11-1 and TRBJ1-4; D unresolved. Trimming removed 5 bases at V and 8 bases at J, with 18 bases between. Germline CDR1 reads SGHAT; CDR2 reads FQDESV (reference sequence). The CDR3 extends over 15 amino acids. DNA of the CDR3: TGTGCCAGCAGCGCCGTTACTGGGCGGGGAGAAAAACTGTTTTTT. This codes for CASSAVTGRGEKLFF.

The chain uses TRBV30 and TRBJ2-1; D perhaps matches TRBD1 (5 bases). This CDR3 has 16 residues. V lost 0 bases and J 6 bases, leaving 18 bases between the germline ends. Germline V lookup: CDR1 GTSNPN, CDR2 SVGIG (reference sequence). The DNA of the CDR3 is TGTGCCTGGAGTGTACTTCGCGGTAAGGGGCTCAATGAGCAGTTCTTC. This translates into CAWSVLRGKGLNEQFF.

This clonotype occurred many times. The rearrangement uses TRBV20-1 and TRBJ2-5; D is undetermined. Germline V gives CDR1 DFQATT, CDR2 SNEGSKA (reference sequence). The CDR3 totals 14 residues. The V and J ends lost 2 bases and 3 bases respectively, with 13 bases between them. The CDR3 region is CSARNPRVEETQYF. CDR3 DNA sequence: TGCAGTGCTAGAAACCCAAGGGTTGAAGAGACCCAGTACTTC.

This clonotype was picked up a small number of times. The J gene is TRBJ2-3, the V gene TRBV12-3 or TRBV12-4, with 9 positions matching TRBD2. CDR3 size: 15 residues. After removal of 5 bases from V and 3 bases from J, the junction contained 6 bases not matched to a gene. The CDR3 DNA is TGTGCCAGCAGTCCAAAGGGACTAGCTACAGATACGCAGTATTTT. Its translation is CASSPKGLATDTQYF.

The rearrangement uses TRBV6-1 and TRBJ2-3; TRBD2 matches 7 bases. Trimming removed 7 bases from V and 0 bases from J; junction bases left unmatched: 7. Germline CDR1 MNHNS, CDR2 SASEGT. The CDR3 is 15 residues long. CDR3: CASILRGGSTDTQYF. CDR3 sequence (DNA): TGTGCCAGCATCTTACGCGGGGGTAGCACAGATACGCAGTATTTT.

The genes are TRBV20-1 and TRBJ2-1; D gene uncertain. Trimming took off 0 bases at V and 8 bases at J, with 5 bases between the two ends. CDR3 length equals 11 residues. Germline V gene sequence: CDR1 DFQATT, CDR2 SNEGSKA (reference sequence). For the CDR3, the DNA is TGCAGTGCTAGAGATCAATATGAGCAGTTCTTC. Amino acid sequence: CSARDQYEQFF.

In this sample, this clonotype turned up a few times. The rearrangement uses TRBV5-6 and TRBJ2-1, with 8 bases fitting TRBD2. V shed 1 base and J 1 base; nucleotides not matched to a gene: 4. The CDR3 length is 16 residues. Germline assignment: CDR1 SGHDT and CDR2 YYEEEE. The CDR3 sequence is CASSLYGTRSYNEQFF. The CDR3, as DNA: TGTGCCAGCAGCTTGTACGGGACTAGGTCCTACAATGAGCAGTTCTTC. Supplemented by reference TRBV5-6 and TRBJ2-1, the full variable domain reads DAGVTQSPTHLIKTRGQQVTLRCSPKSGHDTVSWYQQALGQGPQFIFQYYEEEERQRGNFPDRFSGHQFPNYSSELNVNALLLGDSALYLCASSLYGTRSYNEQFFGPGTRLTVL.

Concerning this clonotype itself: Just one base apart from a much larger clone, this may be a read error. Because the CDR3 is missing its conserved closing phenylalanine or tryptophan, this is likely a read error. V gene TRBV7-2 combines with J gene TRBJ2-1; 7 bases are shared with TRBD1. The J segment lost 4 bases and the V segment lost 4 bases, leaving 4 bases of the junction unmatched. The CDR3 has 14 amino acids. Germline assignment: CDR1 SGHTA and CDR2 FQGNSA. This chain's CDR3 is CASSWGTEYNEQFS. The CDR3 DNA reads as TGTGCCAGCAGCTGGGGGACAGAATACAATGAGCAGTTCTCC.

The rearrangement links TRBV19 to TRBJ1-5, with D hard to call. Trimming stripped 1 base from V and 0 bases from J, with 7 bases between. This CDR3 is 15 amino acids long. The germline V gene has CDR1 LNHDA and CDR2 SQIVND (reference sequence). This CDR3 is CASSIVRDSNQPQHF. In DNA form, the CDR3 reads TGTGCCAGTAGTATAGTACGGGATAGCAATCAGCCCCAGCATTTT. The full variable domain, in which reference TRBV19 and TRBJ1-5 provide the parts outside the CDR3, is DGGITQSPKYLFRKEGQNVTLSCEQNLNHDAMYWYRQDPGQGLRLIYYSQIVNDFQKGDIAEGYSVSREKKESFPLTVTSAQKNPTAFYLCASSIVRDSNQPQHFGDGTRLSIL.

There are many counts of this clonotype. This chain links TRBV3-1 with TRBJ1-4; 7 bases line up with TRBD1. CDR1 LGHDT and CDR2 YNNKEL come from the germline V gene (reference sequence). J was trimmed by 8 bases and V by 3 bases; bases with no gene match: 6. The CDR3 spans 14 residues. This CDR3 reads CASSHSGTEEKLFF. CDR3 sequence (DNA): TGTGCCAGCAGCCATTCCGGGACAGAGGAAAAACTGTTTTTT.

This clonotype was detected many times. The chain employs TRBV6-1 and TRBJ1-1; a weak D match, TRBD1 (5 bases). The germline V gene has CDR1 MNHNS and CDR2 SASEGT. V lost 2 bases and J 7 bases, leaving 20 bases between the germline ends. The CDR3 runs to 16 residues. This chain's CDR3 is CASSEFRGLVLYEAFF. The CDR3 DNA sequence: TGTGCCAGCAGTGAATTTAGGGGCCTGGTACTCTATGAAGCTTTCTTT.

This clonotype was recorded many times. CDR3 sequence reads: CASGLGRLAGRTDTQYF. The CDR3 nucleotides are TGTGCTAGTGGTTTGGGACGACTAGCGGGGCGCACAGATACGCAGTATTTT. The J gene is TRBJ2-3, the V gene TRBV12-5; TRBD2 aligns across 11 bases. The V gene's germline CDR1 is LGHNT and CDR2 FRNRAP. The CDR3 loop spans 17 amino acids. The V and J ends lost 1 base and 1 base, in that order; junction bases with no gene match: 4.

In this sample, this clonotype turned up many times. The chain employs TRBV27 and TRBJ2-3, with D possibly matching TRBD2 (6 bases). V was shortened by 7 bases and J by 3 bases, with 17 bases between the two germline ends. In germline, CDR1 is MNHEY, CDR2 SMNVEV (reference sequence). There are 15 residues in the CDR3. The CDR3 sequence is CASTPGGADTDTQYF. The CDR3 DNA reads as TGTGCCAGCACCCCCGGAGGGGCCGATACAGATACGCAGTATTTT.

The V call is TRBV2, the J call TRBJ1-3; D uncertain. Germline values: CDR1 SNHLY, CDR2 FYNNEI. The CDR3 has 14 amino acids. V was clipped by 6 bases and J by 0 bases, with 9 bases between them. CDR3 sequence: CASRRKSSGNTIYF. CDR3 coding DNA: TGTGCCAGCAGACGGAAAAGCTCTGGAAACACCATATATTTT.

The chain is built from TRBV5-1 and TRBJ2-7, with a possible D match to TRBD2 (5 bases). This CDR3 spans 15 amino acids. V dropped 0 bases and J dropped 5 bases, with 15 bases sitting between them. Per germline, CDR1 SGHRS and CDR2 YFSETQ. The CDR3 here is CASSLAAGSLDEQYF. The CDR3 DNA sequence: TGCGCCAGCAGCTTGGCCGCGGGCAGCTTGGACGAGCAGTACTTC.

This clonotype was observed a few times. The rearrangement joins TRBV29-1 to TRBJ1-1; D is unresolved. Germline V gene lookup returns CDR1 SQVTM and CDR2 ANQGSEA. V was cut by 6 bases and J by 1 base, with 15 bases left in between. CDR3 length equals 14 residues. The CDR3 DNA sequence: TGCAGCGTCGTGAATCCACGGCAGAACACTGAAGCTTTCTTT. It is translated as CSVVNPRQNTEAFF.

The rearrangement joins TRBV7-3 to TRBJ1-1; tentative D call: TRBD1 (6 bases). Germline CDR1 and CDR2: SGHTA and FQGTGA. CDR3 length: 14 amino acids. Trimming removed 5 bases at V and 7 bases at J, with 17 bases between. Here the CDR3 reads CASSATGGKSEAFF. The CDR3 bases are TGTGCCAGCAGCGCGACTGGGGGCAAGAGTGAAGCTTTCTTT.

This clonotype was seen more than once but under ten times. The chain joins TRBV12-3 or TRBV12-4 to TRBJ1-1; D remains ambiguous. This CDR3 is built from 13 residues. Trimming left V 9 bases short and J 4 bases short, with 15 bases between. The chain's CDR3 is CASPDPRVTEAFF. The CDR3 DNA reads as TGTGCCAGTCCCGACCCCCGGGTCACTGAAGCTTTCTTT.

This clonotype has at least ten counts. CDR3 amino acids: CASSSTSGNTDTQYF. The CDR3, as DNA: TGTGCCAGCAGCTCGACTAGCGGTAACACAGATACGCAGTATTTT. This chain links TRBV7-9 with TRBJ2-3; 9 bases are shared with TRBD2. CDR1 and CDR2 (germline): SEHNR, FQNEAQ (reference sequence). This CDR3 spans 15 amino acids. V gave up 4 bases and J gave up 2 bases; unmatched junction bases: 4. The whole variable domain, filled in from reference TRBV7-9 and TRBJ2-3, reads DTGVSQNPRHKITKRGQNVTFRCDPISEHNRLYWYRQTLGQGPEFLTYFQNEAQLEKSRLLSDRFSAERPKGSFSTLEIQRTEQGDSAMYLCASSSTSGNTDTQYFGPGTRLTVL.

The V gene is TRBV6-1, the J gene TRBJ1-2; TRBD1 matches 9 bases. The CDR3 has 13 residues. CDR1 MNHNS and CDR2 SASEGT come from the germline V gene. With V trimmed by 4 bases and J by 4 bases, 1 base remained unmatched. The CDR3 sequence is CASSGTGAYGYTF. CDR3 coding DNA: TGTGCCAGCAGTGGGACAGGGGCCTATGGCTACACCTTC.

As to this clonotype: Relative to the germline gene, one junction end is altered; a read error may explain this. V gene TRBV13 combines with J gene TRBJ2-2; 8 bases are a match to TRBD1. This CDR3 contains 13 residues. Per germline, CDR1 PRHDT and CDR2 FYEKMQ (reference sequence). CDR3 DNA sequence: TGTGCCGGCAGGGGGCTTAACACCGGGGAGCTGTTTTTT. It encodes CAGRGLNTGELFF.

The gene calls are TRBV11-3 and TRBJ2-2; D is unresolved. With 6 bases removed from V and 4 bases from J, the gap between germline ends came to 15 bases. The CDR3 has 15 amino acids. In germline, CDR1 is SGHNT, CDR2 YENEEA. The CDR3 sequence is CASSSGVSVTGELFF. In DNA form, the CDR3 reads TGTGCCAGCAGTTCGGGCGTTTCGGTCACCGGGGAGCTGTTTTTT.

This clonotype has more than one count but fewer than ten. This chain joins TRBV30 and TRBJ1-5; D perhaps matches TRBD1 (6 bases). The CDR3 covers 15 residues. Germline assignment: CDR1 GTSNPN and CDR2 SVGIG (reference sequence). V was shortened by 2 bases and J by 3 bases, with 14 bases between the two germline ends. CDR3 sequence reads: CAWSPLTGYNQPQHF. The CDR3 DNA is TGTGCCTGGAGTCCCTTGACAGGATACAATCAGCCCCAGCATTTT.

This clonotype was picked up many times. The V call is TRBV30, the J call TRBJ2-7, with TRBD1 as a possible D gene (5 bases). In germline, CDR1 is GTSNPN, CDR2 SVGIG (reference sequence). V lost 1 base and J lost 7, with 11 bases in between. This CDR3 spans 12 amino acids. In DNA, the CDR3 is TGTGCCTGGAGTGCCCAGGGATGGGAGCAGTACTTC. It is translated as CAWSAQGWEQYF.

The table lists this clonotype with many counts. The genes are TRBV12-5 and TRBJ1-5; D possibly corresponds to TRBD1 (6 bases). The CDR3 runs 14 residues. Per germline, CDR1 LGHNT and CDR2 FRNRAP. V dropped 6 bases and J dropped 7 bases, with 16 bases sitting between them. CDR3 coding DNA: TGTGCTAGTGGAGCCGGACAGCCCGGGCAGCCCCAGCATTTT. As protein: CASGAGQPGQPQHF.

This clonotype was recorded once. The chain carries TRBV7-9 and TRBJ2-1; D is ambiguous. This CDR3 region has 12 residues. Germline loops: CDR1 SEHNR, CDR2 FQNEAQ (reference sequence). Trimming stripped 0 bases from V and 9 bases from J, with 6 bases between. In DNA, the CDR3 is TGTGCCAGCAGCTTAGCCCGTAGTGAGCAGTTCTTC. This codes for CASSLARSEQFF. Full variable domain (remainder filled in from reference TRBV7-9 and TRBJ2-1): DTGVSQNPRHKITKRGQNVTFRCDPISEHNRLYWYRQTLGQGPEFLTYFQNEAQLEKSRLLSDRFSAERPKGSFSTLEIQRTEQGDSAMYLCASSLARSEQFFGPGTRLTVL.

The chain recombines TRBV7-9 with TRBJ1-2; possibly TRBD1 for D (5 bases). Trimming pared 3 bases from V and 1 base from J, leaving 9 bases between. CDR3 length: 14 residues. Germline V gene lookup returns CDR1 SEHNR and CDR2 FQNEAQ (reference sequence). The CDR3 is CASSFSGSNYGYTF. CDR3 nucleotides: TGTGCCAGCAGCTTTTCAGGGAGTAACTATGGCTACACCTTC.